A single sample gave rise to the 32 T cell receptor beta chains below, sequenced in a study. TCRdb re-analysed the RT-PCR reads in MiXCR, keeping a single row per CDR3 protein. There are around 700,000 distinct CDR3 sequences in the sample; 12% to 15% occur only once, and 3.6% lies in the top ten. Sequencing was carried out using memory CD4+ T cells from blood. The receptors here all came from a female donor in good health, serving as a healthy control.

The table lists this clonotype with a few counts. The chain employs TRBV15 and TRBJ2-3; the D gene is possibly TRBD1 (5 bases). CDR1 is LNHNV and CDR2 is YYDKDF in the germline V gene (reference sequence). The V end was cut by 0 bases, the J end by 1 base, with 11 bases between. CDR3 length equals 16 residues. The CDR3 DNA is TGTGCCACCAGCAGAGATGTTGAACAGGGCACAGATACGCAGTATTTT. Protein: CATSRDVEQGTDTQYF.

Remarks on this clonotype: Possible read error: a much larger clone is one base away. The rearrangement links TRBV7-2 to TRBJ2-1; 9 bases agree with TRBD2. After removal of 1 base from V and 9 bases from J, the junction contained 7 bases not matched to a gene. Per germline, CDR1 SGHTA and CDR2 FQGNSA. The CDR3 sequence is 15 residues long. Written as DNA, the CDR3 is TGTGCCAGCAGCTTAGTGGCGGGAGGGCCGGCTGAGCAGTTCTTC. Encoded protein: CASSLVAGGPAEQFF.

This clonotype was counted at least ten times. V gene TRBV7-9 combines with J gene TRBJ2-1; 9 bases are a match to TRBD1. Germline assignment: CDR1 SEHNR and CDR2 FQNEAQ (reference sequence). The junction had 12 bases not matched to a gene; V was cut back by 2 bases and J by 13 bases. CDR3 length equals 15 residues. For the CDR3, the DNA is TGTGCCAGCAGCTTAAGTCGGGACAGGGTTTCCTACCAGTTCTTC. Translation: CASSLSRDRVSYQFF.

The rearrangement uses TRBV19 and TRBJ2-5; TRBD2 aligns across 10 bases. Germline assignment: CDR1 LNHDA and CDR2 SQIVND (reference sequence). Trimming at V came to 6 bases and at J to 0 bases, leaving 7 bases not matched to a gene. CDR3 length equals 16 residues. This CDR3 reads CASSLGLADYQETQYF. DNA of the CDR3: TGTGCCAGTAGCTTAGGACTAGCGGATTACCAAGAGACCCAGTACTTC.

V and J are TRBV20-1 and TRBJ2-7; D unclear. The CDR3 contains 15 residues. V gave up 6 bases and J gave up 1 base, with 19 bases separating them. In germline, CDR1 is DFQATT, CDR2 SNEGSKA (reference sequence). The CDR3 region is CSASPNSRPSYEQYF. The CDR3 nucleotides read TGCAGTGCCTCGCCTAACAGCCGTCCTTCCTACGAGCAGTACTTC.

Worth noting for this clonotype: One end of the junction is discordant with germline, which a read error may explain. J is TRBJ2-7 and V is TRBV5-1; D uncertain. There are 11 residues in the CDR3. Germline values: CDR1 SGHRS, CDR2 YFSETQ. CDR3 in DNA: TGCGCCAGCAGTCGCTCCTACGAGCTGTACTTC. Protein product: CASSRSYELYF. The full variable domain, with the rest looked up from reference TRBV5-1 and TRBJ2-7, is KAGVTQTPRYLIKTRGQQVTLSCSPISGHRSVSWYQQTPGQGLQFLFEYFSETQRNKGNFPGRFSGRQFSNSRSEMNVSTLELGDSALYLCASSRSYELYFGPGTRLTVT.

The CDR3 region has the DNA TGCAGTGCTACCTTTGGACAGGCGAGCTCTGGAAACACCATATATTTT. This gives the protein CSATFGQASSGNTIYF. The rearrangement links TRBV20-1 to TRBJ1-3; TRBD1 matches at 7 bases. The CDR3 contains 16 residues. From germline, CDR1 is DFQATT and CDR2 SNEGSKA (reference sequence). After removal of 4 bases from V and 0 bases from J, the junction contained 9 bases not matched to a gene.

A few counts support this clonotype. CDR3 nucleotide sequence: TGTGCCAGCAGTTTCTCACAGGGATCCTACGAGCAGTACTTC. It is translated as CASSFSQGSYEQYF. The chain carries TRBV12-3 or TRBV12-4 and TRBJ2-7; maybe TRBD1 (6 bases). The CDR3 runs to 14 residues. V was cut by 3 bases and J by 1 base, with 10 bases left in between.

The chain links TRBV29-1 to TRBJ2-3; possible D gene TRBD2, 5 bases. V was pared by 3 bases and J by 3 bases, with 13 bases between. This CDR3 has 14 residues. CDR1 is SQVTM and CDR2 is ANQGSEA in the germline V gene. CDR3 in amino acids: CSVDGVSSTDTQYF. In DNA, the CDR3 is TGCAGCGTTGACGGGGTTAGCAGTACAGATACGCAGTATTTT.

This clonotype has a count of ten or more. The CDR3 DNA reads TGTGCCATCAGTGACGGGGAGGGCTATGGCTACACCTTC. Translating it yields CAISDGEGYGYTF. V and J are TRBV10-3 and TRBJ1-2; D unresolved. The CDR3 is made up of 13 amino acids. The germline V and J ends were trimmed by 3 bases and 4 bases, with 9 bases remaining between them. CDR1 and CDR2 (germline): ENHRY, SYGVKD.

The sample holds many counts of this clonotype. The V and J genes are TRBV6-5 and TRBJ2-5, with TRBD1 as a possible D gene (7 bases). Germline values: CDR1 MNHEY, CDR2 SVGAGI. Trimming took off 8 bases at V and 5 bases at J, with 12 bases between the two ends. The CDR3 consists of 12 residues. The chain's CDR3 is CASQGGRETQYF. CDR3 sequence (DNA): TGTGCCAGCCAGGGGGGCCGCGAGACCCAGTACTTC.

This clonotype was seen ten or more times. The gene calls are TRBV3-1 and TRBJ2-2; D not resolved. V lost 1 base, J lost 3 bases, and 6 bases lay in between. Germline V gene sequence: CDR1 LGHDT, CDR2 YNNKEL (reference sequence). The CDR3 runs to 14 residues. The CDR3 DNA sequence: TGTGCCAGCAGCCAAGGTTTAGACACCGGGGAGCTGTTTTTT. Translating gives CASSQGLDTGELFF.

The genes are TRBV14 and TRBJ2-5, with no clear D. There are 14 residues in the CDR3. With 2 bases removed from V and 0 bases from J, the gap between germline ends came to 7 bases. The germline V gene encodes CDR1 SGHDN and CDR2 FVKESK. The CDR3 nucleotides are TGTGCCAGCAGCCAACGGACCAACCAAGAGACCCAGTACTTC. This sequence encodes CASSQRTNQETQYF.

This clonotype was counted between two and nine times. V is TRBV29-1 and J is TRBJ2-2; the match to TRBD2 covers 8 bases. CDR3 size: 15 residues. J lost 4 bases, V lost 4 bases, and 8 bases had no gene match. The V gene's germline CDR1 is SQVTM and CDR2 ANQGSEA. CDR3 bases: TGCAGCGTTGCGGCAGCGGGAGTTGGCACCGGGGAGCTGTTTTTT. Amino acids: CSVAAAGVGTGELFF.

This clonotype appeared many times. The chain carries TRBV7-2 and TRBJ2-7; 10 positions agree with TRBD2. The germline V gene has CDR1 SGHTA and CDR2 FQGNSA. The CDR3 runs 14 residues. The V gene end was trimmed by 2 bases and the J gene end by 4 bases; junction bases not matched to a gene: 2. The CDR3 region has the DNA TGTGCCAGCAGCTTACAAGCGGGGGGGTACGAGCAGTACTTC. The encoded protein is CASSLQAGGYEQYF.

There are a few counts of this clonotype. The rearrangement joins TRBV5-1 to TRBJ2-7; either TRBD1 or TRBD2 may fit D (5 bases each). Germline CDR1 reads SGHRS; CDR2 reads YFSETQ. The CDR3 runs 16 residues. Trimming shortened V by 0 bases and J by 5 bases, and 18 bases separated the two germline ends. CDR3 region: CASSLGGAAWGHEQYF. The CDR3 coding sequence is TGCGCCAGCAGCTTGGGAGGGGCTGCCTGGGGACACGAGCAGTACTTC. Based on the CDR3 plus reference TRBV5-1 and TRBJ2-7, the full variable domain is KAGVTQTPRYLIKTRGQQVTLSCSPISGHRSVSWYQQTPGQGLQFLFEYFSETQRNKGNFPGRFSGRQFSNSRSEMNVSTLELGDSALYLCASSLGGAAWGHEQYFGPGTRLTVT.

This clonotype came up many times. The chain is built from TRBV10-3 and TRBJ2-6, with D maybe TRBD2 (6 bases). CDR3 length: 12 residues. Germline CDR1 is ENHRY and CDR2 is SYGVKD. CDR3 DNA: TGTGCAGCGGGCAGGCCGAATGAGGTCCTGACTTTC. Its translation: CAAGRPNEVLTF.

This rearrangement joins TRBV20-1 to TRBJ2-1, with D possibly matching TRBD1 (6 bases). The CDR3 has 14 residues. Germline V gene lookup returns CDR1 DFQATT and CDR2 SNEGSKA (reference sequence). The V end lost 7 bases, the J end lost 6 bases, and 19 bases lay between the germline ends. CDR3 bases: TGCAGTGAATCCCGGGCAGGGGCCCTCAATGAGCAGTTCTTC. This sequence encodes CSESRAGALNEQFF.

This clonotype appeared many times. The J gene is TRBJ1-5, the V gene TRBV12-3 or TRBV12-4; 11 bases align to TRBD1. The CDR3 spans 15 residues. Trimming at V came to 3 bases and at J to 6 bases, leaving 4 bases not matched to a gene. The CDR3 coding sequence is TGTGCCAGCAGTTTCGGACAGGGGGCGCGTCAGCCCCAGCATTTT. This sequence encodes CASSFGQGARQPQHF.

The chain uses TRBV11-2 and TRBJ1-2, with 7 bases that match TRBD1. With 4 bases clipped from V and 7 bases from J, the junction kept 6 bases outside the gene matches. CDR3 size: 13 residues. Germline V gene sequence: CDR1 SGHAT, CDR2 FQNNGV. The CDR3 nucleotides are TGTGCCAGCAGCTCGACAGGGCTAAGTGGCTACACCTTC. Translating it yields CASSSTGLSGYTF.

The V gene is TRBV27, the J gene TRBJ2-7; 9 bases match TRBD1. The V and J ends lost 4 bases and 6 bases, in that order; junction bases with no gene match: 10. Germline loops: CDR1 MNHEY, CDR2 SMNVEV (reference sequence). The CDR3 has 15 amino acids. The DNA of the CDR3 is TGTGCCAGCAGTTGGTGGGACAGGGTTCAGGGCGAGCAGTACTTC. This gives the protein CASSWWDRVQGEQYF.

This clonotype was detected ten times or more. V gene TRBV7-2 combines with J gene TRBJ2-7; perhaps TRBD2 as D (6 bases). The ends were cut back, 2 bases at V and 1 base at J, with 9 bases in the middle. Per the germline V gene, CDR1 is SGHTA and CDR2 is FQGNSA. The CDR3 is made up of 14 amino acids. The CDR3 coding sequence is TGTGCCAGCAGCTTACGCGGGGAGTCCTACGAGCAGTACTTC. It specifies CASSLRGESYEQYF.

J is TRBJ1-2 and V is TRBV20-1; D is undetermined. Trimming took 6 bases from V and 4 from J, leaving 15 bases between them. CDR3 length equals 13 residues. The germline V gene has CDR1 DFQATT and CDR2 SNEGSKA (reference sequence). The CDR3: CSAVASGGYGYTF. As DNA, the CDR3 is TGCAGTGCCGTGGCCTCGGGTGGCTATGGCTACACCTTC.

Ten or more counts support this clonotype. The rearrangement joins TRBV29-1 to TRBJ2-5; 10 bases align to TRBD2. The CDR3 is made up of 14 amino acids. V shed 7 bases, J shed 5 bases, and the junction held 10 bases outside the gene matches. Germline loops: CDR1 SQVTM, CDR2 ANQGSEA. The CDR3 loop is CSDSIAGGGETQYF. CDR3 coding DNA: TGCAGCGATTCCATAGCGGGAGGAGGGGAGACCCAGTACTTC.

Only a few counts were recorded for this clonotype. This sequence joins TRBV20-1 and TRBJ1-1, with D possibly matching TRBD1 (5 bases). V was cut by 1 base and J by 7 bases, with 16 bases left in between. The germline CDR1 and CDR2 sequences are DFQATT and SNEGSKA (reference sequence). CDR3 length: 14 residues. The CDR3 is CSARVGGGNGEAFF. The CDR3 DNA is TGCAGTGCTAGAGTGGGCGGGGGTAACGGTGAAGCTTTCTTT.

This clonotype was detected ten times or more. The gene calls are TRBV5-1 and TRBJ2-5, with D possibly matching TRBD1 (6 bases). This CDR3 spans 13 amino acids. CDR1 SGHRS and CDR2 YFSETQ come from the germline V gene. V was clipped by 2 bases and J by 4 bases, with 9 bases between them. In DNA form, the CDR3 reads TGCGCCAGCAGCTTCATAGGGGGAGAGACCCAGTACTTC. This encodes CASSFIGGETQYF.

This clonotype was detected a few times. The chain recombines TRBV20-1 with TRBJ2-6; D call uncertain. The germline CDR1 and CDR2 sequences are DFQATT and SNEGSKA (reference sequence). This CDR3 contains 14 residues. Trimming left V 5 bases short and J 2 bases short, with 10 bases between. Here the CDR3 DNA reads TGCAGTGCTCCACGTAGGGCTGGGGCCAACGTCCTGACTTTC. This sequence encodes CSAPRRAGANVLTF.

This chain connects TRBV7-2 to TRBJ1-5, with D perhaps TRBD1 (6 bases). V lost 2 bases to trimming and J lost 13 bases, with 21 bases between them. There are 15 residues in the CDR3. From germline, CDR1 is SGHTA and CDR2 FQGNSA. The CDR3 sequence is CASSLNGQINQLQHF. In DNA, the CDR3 is TGTGCCAGCAGCTTAAATGGACAGATCAATCAGCTTCAGCATTTT.

Only a few counts were recorded for this clonotype. The chain is built from TRBV20-1 and TRBJ2-1; TRBD1 is a possible D gene (5 bases). Germline CDR1 and CDR2: DFQATT and SNEGSKA (reference sequence). The CDR3 spans 13 residues. The ends were cut back, 4 bases at V and 8 bases at J, with 15 bases in the middle. The CDR3 DNA is TGCAGTGCTACTCCCCCCAGGGTCGATGAGCAGTTCTTC. It translates to CSATPPRVDEQFF.

The table lists this clonotype with many counts. The chain links TRBV5-6 to TRBJ1-5; tentatively, D is TRBD1 (5 bases). The CDR3 runs to 14 residues. From germline, CDR1 is SGHDT and CDR2 YYEEEE. Trimming cost V 4 bases and J 8 bases, with 16 bases left between them. CDR3 residues: CASSMGTGGEPQHF. CDR3 nucleotide sequence: TGTGCCAGCAGCATGGGGACCGGGGGAGAGCCCCAGCATTTT.

The sample holds a few counts of this clonotype. The CDR3 region is CASSGPALYEQYF. The CDR3 DNA reads TGTGCCAGCTCAGGGCCAGCCCTCTACGAGCAGTACTTC. The rearrangement joins TRBV18 to TRBJ2-7, with D unclear. Trimming took 5 bases from V and 3 from J, leaving 11 bases between them. This CDR3 is 13 amino acids long. Germline-derived CDR1 and CDR2 are KGHSH and LQKENI.

This clonotype has a handful of counts. The genes are TRBV6-2 or TRBV6-3 and TRBJ2-6; D gene unclear. The CDR3 contains 16 residues. CDR1 MNHEY and CDR2 SVGEGT come from the germline V gene. The germline V and J ends were trimmed by 9 bases and 2 bases, with 17 bases remaining between them. The CDR3 loop is CASMPGAVAGANVLTF. CDR3 in DNA: TGTGCCAGTATGCCTGGAGCAGTCGCTGGGGCCAACGTCCTGACTTTC.